This T cell receptor beta chain was sequenced in a study of T cells after posttransplantation cyclophosphamide. Study conclusions and caveats: TRB clonality was highly associated with recipient CMV seropositivity and reactivation. Later blood repertoires were often dominated by clones from the donor CD8+ memory compartment.

CDR1 MDHEN and CDR2 SYDVKM come from the germline V gene. Trimming removed 5 bases at V and 0 bases at J, with 14 bases between. CDR3 size: 15 residues. Concerning this clone itself: Its target is not known.

Libraries were prepared by immunoSEQ multiplex PCR; TCRdb keeps only in-frame clonotypes and omits some of them. The data hold some 52,000 clones, with just over 85% observed a single time. The TCR originated in a man between 25 and 39 years old with a blood cancer, CMV-positive, and with a related stem cell donor. The V gene is TRBV28, the J gene TRBJ2-7; D gene uncertain. The sample consisted of PBMCs. The CDR3 sequence is CASSPPFSSSYEQYF. The CDR3 DNA reads as TGTGCCAGCAGTCCGCCCTTCTCGAGCTCCTACGAGCAGTACTTC.